The present T cell receptor beta chain was sequenced within a study of T cells in localized non-small cell lung cancer (dated by TCRdb to 2018 to 2021). About the full investigation: The study examined T cell repertoires in 200 to 300 patients with early-stage NSCLC and compared tumors with uninvolved tumor-adjacent lungs. The cohort was made up of around 240 treatment-naive NSCLC patients whose localized lung tumors had been resected. Of the NSCLC patients, 120 to 150 were male and approximately 100 were female, and the mean age was around 70 years.

The immunoSEQ Assay was used to sequence TCR beta CDR3 regions from DNA. The study's own analysis went as follows. T cell density was computed as TCR beta template counts normalized to usable DNA estimated by amplifying housekeeping genes. Using the preseqR package, richness was estimated by extrapolating to 120,000 templates for tissue samples and 400,000 templates for PBMC samples. Clonality was taken to be one minus Pielou's evenness. Differential abundance testing on productive amino-acid clonotypes, with a minimum total count of 5 and an alpha of 0.1, was used to identify tissue-enriched TCRs. The Jaccard Index and the Morisita Overlap Index were used to measure repertoire overlap between compartments. TCR beta CDR3s were clustered by GLIPH together with public tetramer-defined viral CDR3s, and at least three viral sequences plus V-gene enrichment were required for viral motifs. TCRdb re-hosts the immuneACCESS table, in-frame sequences only. Its copies lack some clones; in the studies checked, an unresolved V gene accounts for under half of them, and the cause for the rest is not known. V and J calls and clone size are as listed in that table; D and trimming were resolved from the DNA. The sample records about 62,000 clones, 75% to 85% of which are singletons. The top ten constitute about 4.5% of the sample.

At diagnosis, peripheral blood, uninvolved tumor-adjacent lung and tumor were collected and stored as a combination of fresh-frozen and FFPE material. Blood samples were analyzed as peripheral blood mononuclear cells for TCR repertoire profiling. What the research found in general, with its limitations: Longer overall survival was associated with higher blood T cell density, whereas shorter survival was associated with higher adjacent-lung clonality. Since the design was exploratory, TCR variables were selected using unadjusted p-values with no false-discovery rate correction. A median of roughly 60 of the top 100 tumor clones were detected in paired uninvolved adjacent lung, and 28 of these tumor clones were also found among the top 100 clones of the paired uninvolved adjacent lung. Because multi-region sequencing of the tumors was not done, intratumor heterogeneity could not be ruled out. The highest T cell clonality was observed in uninvolved tumor-adjacent lung, where clonality exceeded that of tumor, suggesting that antigenic responses were more focused in uninvolved tumor-adjacent lung.

Note on this clone: The target of this receptor is not known. Per-base qualities were not stored, and no clone one base away is much larger.

Inclusive of the bounding cysteine and phenylalanine, the CDR3 is 12 residues long. Of all the DNA, just the CDR3 is kept, 36 bases in frame from base 1. Sequences LNHDA (CDR1) and SQIVND (CDR2) are obtained from the germline V gene (reference sequence). The V and J ends are trimmed by 5 bases and 7 bases, leaving 9 bases between them. The clonotype was recovered from a man aged 35 to 69 with stage II lung adenocarcinoma. The sequencing here drew on PBMCs, taken before any cancer treatment. The V and J segments used are TRBV19 and TRBJ2-1, with the D gene uncertain. The nucleotide sequence reads TGTGCCAGTAGTCCACAGAGGAATGAGCAGTTCTTC. This yields the protein CASSPQRNEQFF.